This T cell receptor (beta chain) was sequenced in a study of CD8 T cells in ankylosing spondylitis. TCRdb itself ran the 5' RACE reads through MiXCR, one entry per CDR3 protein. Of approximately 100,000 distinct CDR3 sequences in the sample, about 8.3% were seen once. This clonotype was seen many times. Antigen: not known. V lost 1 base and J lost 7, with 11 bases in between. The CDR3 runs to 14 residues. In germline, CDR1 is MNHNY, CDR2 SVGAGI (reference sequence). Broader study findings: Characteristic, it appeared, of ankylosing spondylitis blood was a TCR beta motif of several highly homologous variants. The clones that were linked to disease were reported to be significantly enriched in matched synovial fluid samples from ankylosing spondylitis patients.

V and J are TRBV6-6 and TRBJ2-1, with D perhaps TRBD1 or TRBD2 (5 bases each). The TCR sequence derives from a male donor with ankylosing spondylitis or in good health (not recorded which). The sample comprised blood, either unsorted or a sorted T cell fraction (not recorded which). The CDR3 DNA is TGTGCCAGCAGTTACTTGGGGGTACAGAATGAGCAGTTCTTC. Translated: CASSYLGVQNEQFF.